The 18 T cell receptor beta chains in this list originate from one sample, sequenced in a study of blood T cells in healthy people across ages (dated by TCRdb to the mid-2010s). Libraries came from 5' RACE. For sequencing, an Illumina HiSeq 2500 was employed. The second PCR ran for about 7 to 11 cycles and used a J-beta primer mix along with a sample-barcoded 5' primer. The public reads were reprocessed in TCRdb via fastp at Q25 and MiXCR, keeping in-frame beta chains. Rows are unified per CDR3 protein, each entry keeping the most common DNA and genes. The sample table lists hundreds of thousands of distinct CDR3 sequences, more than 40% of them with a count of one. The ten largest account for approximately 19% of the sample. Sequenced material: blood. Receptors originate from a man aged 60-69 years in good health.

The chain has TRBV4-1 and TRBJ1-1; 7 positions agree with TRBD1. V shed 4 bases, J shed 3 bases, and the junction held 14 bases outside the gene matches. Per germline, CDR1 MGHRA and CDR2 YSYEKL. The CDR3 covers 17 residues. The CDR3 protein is CASSPAMTGRLDTEAFF. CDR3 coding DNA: TGCGCCAGCAGCCCGGCGATGACAGGGAGATTGGACACTGAAGCTTTCTTT.

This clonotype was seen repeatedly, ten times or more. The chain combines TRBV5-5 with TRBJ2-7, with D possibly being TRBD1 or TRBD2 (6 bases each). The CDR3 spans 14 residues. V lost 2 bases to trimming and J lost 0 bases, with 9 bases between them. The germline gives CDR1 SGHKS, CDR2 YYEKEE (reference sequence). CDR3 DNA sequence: TGTGCCAGCAGCTTACAGGGAGGCTCCTACGAGCAGTACTTC. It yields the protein CASSLQGGSYEQYF. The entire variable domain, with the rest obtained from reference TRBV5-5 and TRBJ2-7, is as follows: DAGVTQSPTHLIKTRGQQVTLRCSPISGHKSVSWYQQVLGQGPQFIFQYYEKEERGRGNFPDRFSARQFPNYSSELNVNALLLGDSALYLCASSLQGGSYEQYFGPGTRLTVT.

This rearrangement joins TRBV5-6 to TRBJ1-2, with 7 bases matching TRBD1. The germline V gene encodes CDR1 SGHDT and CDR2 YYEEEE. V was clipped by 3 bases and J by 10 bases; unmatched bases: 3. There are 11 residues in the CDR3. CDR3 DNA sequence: TGTGCCAGCAGCTCCGGACAGGCCTACACCTTC. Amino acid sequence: CASSSGQAYTF. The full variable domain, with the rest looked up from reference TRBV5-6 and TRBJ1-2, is DAGVTQSPTHLIKTRGQQVTLRCSPKSGHDTVSWYQQALGQGPQFIFQYYEEEERQRGNFPDRFSGHQFPNYSSELNVNALLLGDSALYLCASSSGQAYTFGSGTRLTVV.

In nucleotides, the CDR3 is TGTGCCTGGAGTGCCCCCGGGACAGAAGATAACTATGGCTACACCTTC. Encoded protein: CAWSAPGTEDNYGYTF. V usage is TRBV30 and J usage is TRBJ1-2; 7 bases align to TRBD1. Trimming took 1 base from V and 1 from J; bases not matched to a gene: 9. In germline, CDR1 is GTSNPN, CDR2 SVGIG (reference sequence). The length of the CDR3 is 16 residues.

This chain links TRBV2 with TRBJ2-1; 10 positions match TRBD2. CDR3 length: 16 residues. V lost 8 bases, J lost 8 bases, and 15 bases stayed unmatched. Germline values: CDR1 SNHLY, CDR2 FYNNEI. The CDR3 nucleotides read TGTGCCAGCGGGGGAAATAAGCGGGGGGGCTGGGATGAGCAGTTCTTC. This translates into CASGGNKRGGWDEQFF.

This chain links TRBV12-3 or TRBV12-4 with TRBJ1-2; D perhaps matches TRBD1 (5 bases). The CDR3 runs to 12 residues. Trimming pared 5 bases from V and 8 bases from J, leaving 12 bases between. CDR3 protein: CASSLHEGGYTF. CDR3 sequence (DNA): TGTGCCAGCAGTCTCCACGAGGGGGGCTACACCTTC.

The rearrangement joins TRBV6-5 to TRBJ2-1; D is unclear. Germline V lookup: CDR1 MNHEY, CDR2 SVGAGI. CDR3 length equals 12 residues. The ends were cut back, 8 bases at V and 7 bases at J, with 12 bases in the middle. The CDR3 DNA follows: TGTGCCAGCGGCCCAACTCGGAATGAGCAGTTCTTC. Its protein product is CASGPTRNEQFF.

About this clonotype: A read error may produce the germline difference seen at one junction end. The CDR3 coding sequence is TGCGCCAGCAGCCCCACTAGCAATGAGCAGTTCTTC. Its translation: CASSPTSNEQFF. The genes are TRBV12-3 or TRBV12-4 and TRBJ2-1; TRBD2 might be the D (5 bases). CDR3 size: 12 residues.

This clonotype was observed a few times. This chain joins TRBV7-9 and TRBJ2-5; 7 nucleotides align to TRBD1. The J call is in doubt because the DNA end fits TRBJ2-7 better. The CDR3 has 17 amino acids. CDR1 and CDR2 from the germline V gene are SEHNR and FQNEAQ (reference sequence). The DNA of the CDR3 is TGTGCCAGCAGCTTATTGGATCGGCAGGGGGTCTTGAACGAGCAGTACTTC. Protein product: CASSLLDRQGVLNEQYF.

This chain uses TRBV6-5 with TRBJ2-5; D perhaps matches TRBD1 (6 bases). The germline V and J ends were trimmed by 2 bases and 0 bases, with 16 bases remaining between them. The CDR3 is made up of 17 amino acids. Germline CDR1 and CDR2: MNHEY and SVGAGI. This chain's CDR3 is CASSYGALQGNQETQYF. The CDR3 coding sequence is TGTGCCAGCAGTTACGGGGCCCTACAGGGAAACCAAGAGACCCAGTACTTC.

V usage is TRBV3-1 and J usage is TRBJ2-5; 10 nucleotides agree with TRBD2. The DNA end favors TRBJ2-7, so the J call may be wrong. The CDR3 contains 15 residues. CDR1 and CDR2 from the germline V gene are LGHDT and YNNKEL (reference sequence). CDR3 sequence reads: CASSPTSGVPGEQYF. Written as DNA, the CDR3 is TGTGCCAGCAGCCCCACTAGCGGGGTGCCTGGCGAGCAGTACTTC.

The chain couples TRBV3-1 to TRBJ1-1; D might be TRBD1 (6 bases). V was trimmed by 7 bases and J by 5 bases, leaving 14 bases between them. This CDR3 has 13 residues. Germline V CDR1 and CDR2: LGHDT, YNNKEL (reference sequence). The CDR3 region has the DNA TGTGCCAGCAAAGCACAGGGAAGAACTGAAGCTTTCTTT. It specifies CASKAQGRTEAFF.

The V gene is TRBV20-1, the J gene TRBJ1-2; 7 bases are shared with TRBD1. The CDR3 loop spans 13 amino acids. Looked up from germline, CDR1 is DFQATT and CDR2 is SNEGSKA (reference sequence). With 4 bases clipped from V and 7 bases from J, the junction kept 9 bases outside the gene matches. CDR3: CSAKPTGLGGYTF. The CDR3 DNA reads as TGCAGTGCTAAACCGACAGGGTTAGGTGGCTACACCTTC.

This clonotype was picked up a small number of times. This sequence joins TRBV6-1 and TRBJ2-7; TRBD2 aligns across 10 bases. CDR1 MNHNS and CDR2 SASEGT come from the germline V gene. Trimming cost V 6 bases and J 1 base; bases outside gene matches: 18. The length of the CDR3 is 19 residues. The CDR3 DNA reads TGTGCCAGCAGCCCGTACAAAAATCCCGGGACTAGCGCGTCCTACGAGCAGTACTTC. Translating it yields CASSPYKNPGTSASYEQYF.

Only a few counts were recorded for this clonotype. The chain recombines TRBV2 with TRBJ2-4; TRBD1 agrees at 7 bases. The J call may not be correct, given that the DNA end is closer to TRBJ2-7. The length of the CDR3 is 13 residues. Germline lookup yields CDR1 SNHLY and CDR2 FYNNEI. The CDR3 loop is CASIRDRANEQYF. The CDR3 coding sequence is TGTGCCAGCATTAGAGACAGGGCCAACGAGCAGTACTTC.

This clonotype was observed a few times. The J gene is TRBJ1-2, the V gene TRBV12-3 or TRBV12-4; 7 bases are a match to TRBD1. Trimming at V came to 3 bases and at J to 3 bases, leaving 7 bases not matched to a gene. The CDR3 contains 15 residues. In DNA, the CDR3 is TGTGCCAGCAGTTTCGCGGCAGGGGGGGACTATGGCTACACCTTC. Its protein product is CASSFAAGGDYGYTF.

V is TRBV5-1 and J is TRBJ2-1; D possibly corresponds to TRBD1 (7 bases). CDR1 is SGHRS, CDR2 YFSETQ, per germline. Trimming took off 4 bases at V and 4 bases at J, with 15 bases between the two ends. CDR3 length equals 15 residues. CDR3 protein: CASSMEGQSYNEQFF. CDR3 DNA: TGCGCCAGCAGCATGGAGGGACAGAGTTACAATGAGCAGTTCTTC. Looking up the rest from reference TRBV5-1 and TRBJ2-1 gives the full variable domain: KAGVTQTPRYLIKTRGQQVTLSCSPISGHRSVSWYQQTPGQGLQFLFEYFSETQRNKGNFPGRFSGRQFSNSRSEMNVSTLELGDSALYLCASSMEGQSYNEQFFGPGTRLTVL.

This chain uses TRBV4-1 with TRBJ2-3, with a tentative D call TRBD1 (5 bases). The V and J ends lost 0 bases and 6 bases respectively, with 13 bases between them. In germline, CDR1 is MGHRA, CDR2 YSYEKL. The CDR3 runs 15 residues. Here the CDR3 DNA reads TGCGCCAGCAGCCAAGATCAGGCAGGGCAGGATACGCAGTATTTT. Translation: CASSQDQAGQDTQYF.